This T cell receptor (beta chain) emerged from a study of T cell changes during pregnancy in multiple sclerosis. The repertoire was sequenced with immunoSEQ multiplex PCR; TCRdb's copy has only in-frame clones and lacks some. In the table there are 90,000 or so clones, 91% of which are singletons. This clone occurred once. CDR3 length: 12 residues. CDR1 LNHDA and CDR2 SQIVND come from the germline V gene (reference sequence). Trimming took off 6 bases at V and 5 bases at J, with 10 bases between the two ends. The chain has TRBV19 and TRBJ1-2, with a possible D match to TRBD1 (6 bases). This material consisted of peripheral blood, taken before pregnancy. The clonotype originates from a female donor with multiple sclerosis, enrolled in a pregnancy study. The DNA for the CDR3 is TGTGCCAGTAGCCCCGGGACATATGGCTACACCTTC. It codes for CASSPGTYGYTF.